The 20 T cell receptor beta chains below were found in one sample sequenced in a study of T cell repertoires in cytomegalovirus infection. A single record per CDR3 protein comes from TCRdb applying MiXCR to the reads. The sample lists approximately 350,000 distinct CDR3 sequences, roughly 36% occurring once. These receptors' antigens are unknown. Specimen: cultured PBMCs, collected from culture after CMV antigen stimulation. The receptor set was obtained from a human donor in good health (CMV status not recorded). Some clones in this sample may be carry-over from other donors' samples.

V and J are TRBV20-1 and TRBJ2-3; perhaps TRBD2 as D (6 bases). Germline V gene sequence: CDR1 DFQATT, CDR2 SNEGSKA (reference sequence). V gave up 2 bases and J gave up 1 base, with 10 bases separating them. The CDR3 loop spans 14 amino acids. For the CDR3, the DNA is TGCAGTGCTAGACAGGAGGGAGGCACAGATACGCAGTATTTT. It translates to CSARQEGGTDTQYF.

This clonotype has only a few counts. The CDR3 DNA reads as TGTGCCAGCAGCTTACGGGTTGGGGTGAACACTGAAGCTTTCTTT. Translation: CASSLRVGVNTEAFF. V usage is TRBV7-8 and J usage is TRBJ1-1; the D is unclear. CDR3 length: 15 amino acids. Germline values: CDR1 SGHVS, CDR2 FQNEAQ. V lost 2 bases to trimming and J lost 0 bases, with 10 bases between them.

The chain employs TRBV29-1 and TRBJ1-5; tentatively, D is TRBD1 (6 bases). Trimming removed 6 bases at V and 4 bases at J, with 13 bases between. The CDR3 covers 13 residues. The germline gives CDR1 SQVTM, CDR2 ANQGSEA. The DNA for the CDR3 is TGCAGCGTCGCCCCCAGGGGAAATCAGCCCCAGCATTTT. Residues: CSVAPRGNQPQHF.

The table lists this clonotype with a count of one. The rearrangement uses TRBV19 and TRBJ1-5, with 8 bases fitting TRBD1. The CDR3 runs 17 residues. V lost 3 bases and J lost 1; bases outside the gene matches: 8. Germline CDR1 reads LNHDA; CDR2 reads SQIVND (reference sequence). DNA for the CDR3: TGTGCCAGTAGTATTGTCAGGGGGCCAGGGAGCAATCAGCCCCAGCATTTT. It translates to CASSIVRGPGSNQPQHF.

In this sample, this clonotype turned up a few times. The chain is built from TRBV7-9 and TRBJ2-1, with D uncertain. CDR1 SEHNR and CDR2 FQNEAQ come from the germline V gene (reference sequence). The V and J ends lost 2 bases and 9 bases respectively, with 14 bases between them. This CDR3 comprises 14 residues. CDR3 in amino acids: CASSLKGVASEQFF. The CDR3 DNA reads TGTGCCAGCAGCTTAAAGGGTGTTGCCAGTGAGCAGTTCTTC.

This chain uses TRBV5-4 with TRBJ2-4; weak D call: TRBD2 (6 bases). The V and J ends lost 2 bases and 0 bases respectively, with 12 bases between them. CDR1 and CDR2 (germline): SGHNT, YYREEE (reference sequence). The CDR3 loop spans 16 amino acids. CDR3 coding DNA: TGTGCCAGCAGCTTCAACCCGGGAGCAGCCAAAAACATTCAGTACTTC. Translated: CASSFNPGAAKNIQYF.

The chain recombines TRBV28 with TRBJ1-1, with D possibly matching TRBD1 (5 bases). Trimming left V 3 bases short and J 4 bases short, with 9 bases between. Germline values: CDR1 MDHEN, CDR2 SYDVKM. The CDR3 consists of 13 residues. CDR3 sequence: CASSFTGTTEAFF. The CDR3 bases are TGTGCCAGCAGTTTTACTGGGACCACTGAAGCTTTCTTT.

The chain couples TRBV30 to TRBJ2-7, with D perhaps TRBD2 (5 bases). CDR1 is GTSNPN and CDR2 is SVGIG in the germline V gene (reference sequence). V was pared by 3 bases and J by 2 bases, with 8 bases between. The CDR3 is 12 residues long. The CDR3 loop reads CAWRRGTYEQYF. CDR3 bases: TGTGCCTGGAGACGGGGAACCTACGAGCAGTACTTC.

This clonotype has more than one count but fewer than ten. The CDR3, as DNA: TGTGCCAGCAGTCGCGGACAGGGGTGGAATTCACCCCTCCACTTT. It translates to CASSRGQGWNSPLHF. The J gene is TRBJ1-6, the V gene TRBV6-2 or TRBV6-3, with 9 bases fitting TRBD1. Unmatched junction bases numbered 6, after V lost 5 bases and J lost 7 bases. Germline CDR1 MNHEY, CDR2 SVGEGT. CDR3 size: 15 residues.

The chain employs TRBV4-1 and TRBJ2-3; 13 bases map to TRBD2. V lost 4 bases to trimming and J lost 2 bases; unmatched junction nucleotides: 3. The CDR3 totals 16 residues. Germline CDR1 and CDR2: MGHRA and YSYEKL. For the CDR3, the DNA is TGCGCCAGCAGCCCGGGACTAGCGGGGTACACAGATACGCAGTATTTT. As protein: CASSPGLAGYTDTQYF.

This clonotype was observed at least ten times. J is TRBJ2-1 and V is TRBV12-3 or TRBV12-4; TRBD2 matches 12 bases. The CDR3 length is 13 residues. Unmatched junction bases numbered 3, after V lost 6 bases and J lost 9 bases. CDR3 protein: CASRQGLAGEQFF. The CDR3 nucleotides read TGTGCCAGCAGGCAGGGACTAGCGGGTGAGCAGTTCTTC.

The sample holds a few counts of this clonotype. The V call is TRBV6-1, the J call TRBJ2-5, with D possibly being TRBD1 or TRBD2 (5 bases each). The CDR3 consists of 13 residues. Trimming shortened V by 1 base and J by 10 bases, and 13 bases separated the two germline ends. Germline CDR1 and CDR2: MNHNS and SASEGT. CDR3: CASSEGLQGDQYF. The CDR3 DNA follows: TGTGCCAGCAGTGAAGGACTTCAGGGAGACCAGTACTTC.

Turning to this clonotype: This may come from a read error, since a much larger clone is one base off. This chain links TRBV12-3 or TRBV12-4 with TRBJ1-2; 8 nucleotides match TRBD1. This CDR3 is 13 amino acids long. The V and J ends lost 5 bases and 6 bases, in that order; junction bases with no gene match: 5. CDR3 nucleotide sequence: TGTGCCAGCAGTCAGGGACAGGAGAATGGCTACACCTTC. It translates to CASSQGQENGYTF.

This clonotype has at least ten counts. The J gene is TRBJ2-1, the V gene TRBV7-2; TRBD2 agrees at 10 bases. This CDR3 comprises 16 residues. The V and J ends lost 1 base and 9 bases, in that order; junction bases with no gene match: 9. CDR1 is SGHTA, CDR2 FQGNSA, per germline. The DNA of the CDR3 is TGTGCCAGCAGCTTAGGGAAAATAGCGGGAGGTCGTGAGCAGTTCTTC. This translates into CASSLGKIAGGREQFF. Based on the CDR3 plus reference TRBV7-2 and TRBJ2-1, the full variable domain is GAGVSQSPSNKVTEKGKDVELRCDPISGHTALYWYRQSLGQGLEFLIYFQGNSAPDKSGLPSDRFSAERTGGSVSTLTIQRTQQEDSAVYLCASSLGKIAGGREQFFGPGTRLTVL.

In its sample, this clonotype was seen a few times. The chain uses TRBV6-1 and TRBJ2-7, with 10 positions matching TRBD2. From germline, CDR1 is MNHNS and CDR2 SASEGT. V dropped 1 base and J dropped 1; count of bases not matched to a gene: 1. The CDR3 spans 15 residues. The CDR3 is CASSEELAGSYEQYF. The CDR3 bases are TGTGCCAGCAGTGAAGAACTAGCGGGGTCCTACGAGCAGTACTTC.

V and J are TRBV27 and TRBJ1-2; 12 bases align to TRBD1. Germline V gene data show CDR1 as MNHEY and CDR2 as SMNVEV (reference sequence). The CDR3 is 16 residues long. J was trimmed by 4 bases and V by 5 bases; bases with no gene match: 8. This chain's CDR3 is CASSLGQGAGGYGYTF. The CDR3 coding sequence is TGTGCCAGCAGTCTGGGACAGGGGGCCGGTGGCTATGGCTACACCTTC.

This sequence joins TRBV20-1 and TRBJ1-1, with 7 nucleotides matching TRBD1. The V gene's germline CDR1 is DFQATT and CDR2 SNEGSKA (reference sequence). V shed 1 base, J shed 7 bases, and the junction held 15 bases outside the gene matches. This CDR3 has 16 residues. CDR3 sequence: CSARGPGRGRGGEAFF. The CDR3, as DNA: TGCAGTGCTAGAGGCCCGGGCAGGGGGAGAGGTGGTGAAGCTTTCTTT.

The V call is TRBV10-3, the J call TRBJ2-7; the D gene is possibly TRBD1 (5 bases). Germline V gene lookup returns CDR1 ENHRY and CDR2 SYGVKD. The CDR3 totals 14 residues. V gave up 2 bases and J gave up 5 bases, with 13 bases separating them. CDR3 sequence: CAISEEQGWDEQYF. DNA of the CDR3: TGTGCCATCAGTGAGGAGCAGGGTTGGGACGAGCAGTACTTC.

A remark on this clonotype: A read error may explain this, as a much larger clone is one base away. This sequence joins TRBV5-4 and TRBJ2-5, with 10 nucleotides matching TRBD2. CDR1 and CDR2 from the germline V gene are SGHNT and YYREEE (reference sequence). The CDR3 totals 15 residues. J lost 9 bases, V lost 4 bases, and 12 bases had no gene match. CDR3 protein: CASSGSGRAGEPQYF. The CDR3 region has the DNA TGTGCCAGCAGCGGGAGCGGGAGGGCGGGGGAGCCCCAGTACTTC.

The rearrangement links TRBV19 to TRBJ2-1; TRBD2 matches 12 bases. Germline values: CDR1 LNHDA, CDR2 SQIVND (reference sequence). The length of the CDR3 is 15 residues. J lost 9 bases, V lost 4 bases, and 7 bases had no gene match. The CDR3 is CASSTGTSGRGEQFF. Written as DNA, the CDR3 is TGTGCCAGTAGTACCGGGACTAGCGGGCGAGGTGAGCAGTTCTTC.